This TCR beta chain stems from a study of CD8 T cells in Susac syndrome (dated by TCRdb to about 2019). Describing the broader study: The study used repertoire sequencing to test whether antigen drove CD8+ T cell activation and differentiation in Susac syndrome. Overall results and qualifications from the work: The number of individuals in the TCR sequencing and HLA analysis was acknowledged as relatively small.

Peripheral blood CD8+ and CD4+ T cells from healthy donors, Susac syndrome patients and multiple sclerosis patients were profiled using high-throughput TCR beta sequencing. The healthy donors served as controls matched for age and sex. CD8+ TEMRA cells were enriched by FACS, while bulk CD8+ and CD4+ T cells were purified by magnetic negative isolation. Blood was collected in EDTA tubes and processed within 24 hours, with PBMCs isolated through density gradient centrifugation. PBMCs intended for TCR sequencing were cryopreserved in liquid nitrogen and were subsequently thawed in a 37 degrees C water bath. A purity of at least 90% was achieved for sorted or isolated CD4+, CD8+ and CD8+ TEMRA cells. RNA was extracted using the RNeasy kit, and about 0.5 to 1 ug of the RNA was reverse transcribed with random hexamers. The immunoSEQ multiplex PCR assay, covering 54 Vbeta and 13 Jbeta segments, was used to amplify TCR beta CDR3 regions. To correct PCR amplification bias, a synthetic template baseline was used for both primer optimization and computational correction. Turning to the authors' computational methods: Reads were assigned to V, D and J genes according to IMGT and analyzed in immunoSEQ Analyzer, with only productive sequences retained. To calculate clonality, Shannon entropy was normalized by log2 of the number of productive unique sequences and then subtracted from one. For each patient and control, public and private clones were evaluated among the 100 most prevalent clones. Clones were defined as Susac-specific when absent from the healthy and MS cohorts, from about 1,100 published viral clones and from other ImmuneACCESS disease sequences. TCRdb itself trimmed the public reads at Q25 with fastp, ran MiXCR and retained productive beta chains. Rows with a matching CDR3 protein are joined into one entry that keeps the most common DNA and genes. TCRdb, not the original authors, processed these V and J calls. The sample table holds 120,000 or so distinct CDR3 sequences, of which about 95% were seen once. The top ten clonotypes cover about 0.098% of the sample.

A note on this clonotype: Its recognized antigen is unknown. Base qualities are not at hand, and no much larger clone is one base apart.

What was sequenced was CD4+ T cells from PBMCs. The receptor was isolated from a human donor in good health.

The CDR3 region reads CASSLGTSGEQYF. The DNA sequence is given as TGTGCCAGTAGTCTCGGGACTAGCGGCGAGCAGTACTTC. The chain was built from TRBV19 and TRBJ2-7; TRBD2 aligns with 11 central bases. Based on the germline V gene (reference sequence), the CDR1 and CDR2 sequences are LNHDA and SQIVND. The CDR3 goes from the cysteine to the phenylalanine over 13 residues. The CDR3 DNA has 39 bases and is translated from base 1. From V the trimming removes 5 bases and from J it removes 6 bases, while the gene matches leave 3 bases of the junction unaccounted for.